Included here is one T cell receptor beta chain sequence, with context. The sample originates from a study of blood T cells in healthy people across ages. Study as a whole: The capture of about one barcoded beta molecule per two T cells was achieved by template switching.

The CDR3 length is 14 residues. CDR1 and CDR2 from the germline V gene are DFQATT and SNEGSKA (reference sequence). Unmatched junction bases numbered 2, after V lost 2 bases and J lost 2 bases. Combining a sample-barcoded 5' primer with a J-beta primer mix, a second PCR ran for about 7 to 12 cycles. The authors tagged each cDNA molecule using a template-switch adaptor with 12 random nucleotides. TCRdb redid the calling of the 5' RACE reads with MiXCR, one entry per CDR3 protein. The table has about 830,000 distinct CDR3 sequences, 55% to 70% seen once. The sequenced sample was blood. This chain uses TRBV20-1 with TRBJ2-7, with 11 bases lining up with TRBD1. This clonotype was obtained from a man aged 25 to 40 in good health. The CDR3 coding sequence is TGCAGTGCTAGAAGGACAGGGGGCCCCTACGAGCAGTACTTC. It codes for CSARRTGGPYEQYF.